The clone carrying this TCR beta chain was recorded a few times. As yet, its antigen is unknown. The entry originates in a study of T-cell memory formation after mild COVID-19. Study-wide results and caveats: Shrinking CD4+ clones resided mostly in CM and EM, and CD8+ ones in EMRA. The finding that pre-infection memory included some responding clones suggested that cross-reactive memory joined. CD4+ bias marked clones expanding day 15 to 37, unlike balanced contracting clones.

This CDR3 has 13 amino acids. V was shortened by 6 bases and J by 2 bases, with 8 bases between the two germline ends. TCRdb reanalysed the 5' RACE reads using MiXCR and keeps one entry per CDR3 protein. The sample has approximately 500,000 distinct CDR3 sequences, more than 20% seen once; the top ten hold around 12%. The V gene is TRBV12-3 or TRBV12-4, the J gene TRBJ1-5; the D gene is possibly TRBD1 (6 bases). Specimen: PBMCs or a T cell subset sorted from them (not recorded which). The receptor comes from an adult woman who had mild COVID-19 (a few samples of this study predate the infection). Cell type and time point are not known. The CDR3 DNA reads TGTGCCAGCAGGGGGGCCGGCAATCAGCCCCAGCATTTT. Protein sequence: CASRGAGNQPQHF.